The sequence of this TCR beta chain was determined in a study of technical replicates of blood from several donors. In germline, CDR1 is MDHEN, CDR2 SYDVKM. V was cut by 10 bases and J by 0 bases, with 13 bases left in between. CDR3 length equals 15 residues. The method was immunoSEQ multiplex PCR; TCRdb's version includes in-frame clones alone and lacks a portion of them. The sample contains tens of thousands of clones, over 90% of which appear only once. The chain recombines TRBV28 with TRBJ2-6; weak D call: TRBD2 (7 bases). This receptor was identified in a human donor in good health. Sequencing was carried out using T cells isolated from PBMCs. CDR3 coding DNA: TGTGCCACTTTGGGAGGGGGCTCTGGGGCCAACGTCCTGACTTTC. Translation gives CATLGGGSGANVLTF.